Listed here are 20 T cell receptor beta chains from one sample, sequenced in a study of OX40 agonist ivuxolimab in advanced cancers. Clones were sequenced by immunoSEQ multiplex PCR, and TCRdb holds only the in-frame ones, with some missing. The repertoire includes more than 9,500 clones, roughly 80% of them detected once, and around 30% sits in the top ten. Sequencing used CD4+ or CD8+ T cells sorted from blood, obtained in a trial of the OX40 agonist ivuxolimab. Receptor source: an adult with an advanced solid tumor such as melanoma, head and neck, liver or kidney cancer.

The CDR3 is CSVELRTGGYTGELFF. The CDR3 nucleotides are TGCAGCGTTGAACTGCGGACAGGGGGCTACACCGGGGAGCTGTTTTTT. This chain joins TRBV29-1 and TRBJ2-2, with 11 bases that match TRBD1. The junction had 5 bases not matched to a gene; V was cut back by 2 bases and J by 3 bases. This CDR3 is built from 16 residues. The germline CDR1 and CDR2 sequences are SQVTM and ANQGSEA.

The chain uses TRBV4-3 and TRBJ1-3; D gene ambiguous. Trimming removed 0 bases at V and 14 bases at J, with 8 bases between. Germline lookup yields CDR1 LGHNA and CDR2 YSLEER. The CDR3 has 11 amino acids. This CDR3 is CASSQDGGLYF. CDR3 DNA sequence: TGCGCCAGCAGCCAAGATGGCGGGTTATATTTT.

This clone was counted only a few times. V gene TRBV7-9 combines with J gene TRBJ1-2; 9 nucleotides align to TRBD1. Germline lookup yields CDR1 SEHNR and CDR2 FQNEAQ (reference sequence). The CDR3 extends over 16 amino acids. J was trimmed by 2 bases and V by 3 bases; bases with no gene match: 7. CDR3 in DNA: TGTGCCAGCAGCTTCCCGGGACAGGGTCCGAACTATGGCTACACCTTC. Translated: CASSFPGQGPNYGYTF.

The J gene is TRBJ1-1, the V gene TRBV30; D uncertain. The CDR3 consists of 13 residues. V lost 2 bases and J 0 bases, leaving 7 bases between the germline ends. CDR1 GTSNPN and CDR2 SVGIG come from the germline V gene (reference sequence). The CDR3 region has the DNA TGTGCCTGGAGTTCGGGATTGAACACTGAAGCTTTCTTT. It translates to CAWSSGLNTEAFF.

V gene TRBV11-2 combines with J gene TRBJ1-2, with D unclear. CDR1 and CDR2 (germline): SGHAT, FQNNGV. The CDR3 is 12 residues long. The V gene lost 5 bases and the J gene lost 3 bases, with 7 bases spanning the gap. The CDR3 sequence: CASSDGDYGYTF. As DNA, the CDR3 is TGTGCCAGCAGCGACGGGGACTATGGCTACACCTTC.

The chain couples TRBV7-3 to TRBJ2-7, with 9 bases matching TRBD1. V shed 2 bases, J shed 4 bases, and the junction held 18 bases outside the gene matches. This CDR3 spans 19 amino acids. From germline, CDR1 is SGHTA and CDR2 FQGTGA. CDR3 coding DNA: TGTGCCAGCAGCTTAGCACAACCGGGACAGGGTATAGGCGCGTACGAGCAGTACTTC. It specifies CASSLAQPGQGIGAYEQYF.

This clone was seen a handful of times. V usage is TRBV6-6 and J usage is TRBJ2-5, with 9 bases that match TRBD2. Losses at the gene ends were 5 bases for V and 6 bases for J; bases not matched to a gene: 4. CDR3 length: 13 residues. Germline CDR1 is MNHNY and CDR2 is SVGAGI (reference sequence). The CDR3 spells CASSAGLAQTQYF. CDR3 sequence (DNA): TGTGCCAGCAGTGCGGGACTAGCCCAGACCCAGTACTTC.

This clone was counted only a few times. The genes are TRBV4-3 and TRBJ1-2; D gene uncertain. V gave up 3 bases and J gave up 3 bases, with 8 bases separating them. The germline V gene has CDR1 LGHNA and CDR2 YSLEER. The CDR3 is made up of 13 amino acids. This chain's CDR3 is CASSHGSYYGYTF. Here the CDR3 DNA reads TGCGCCAGCAGCCACGGCTCTTACTATGGCTACACCTTC.

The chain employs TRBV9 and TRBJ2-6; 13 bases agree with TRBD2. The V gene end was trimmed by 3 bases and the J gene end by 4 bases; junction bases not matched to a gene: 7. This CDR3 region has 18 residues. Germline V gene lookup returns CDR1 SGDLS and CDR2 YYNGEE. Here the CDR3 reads CASSGGGLAGTGANVLTF. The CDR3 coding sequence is TGTGCCAGCAGCGGTGGGGGACTAGCGGGAACCGGGGCCAACGTCCTGACTTTC. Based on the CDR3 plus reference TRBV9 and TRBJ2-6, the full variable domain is DSGVTQTPKHLITATGQRVTLRCSPRSGDLSVYWYQQSLDQGLQFLIQYYNGEERAKGNILERFSAQQFPDLHSELNLSSLELGDSALYFCASSGGGLAGTGANVLTFGAGSRLTVL.

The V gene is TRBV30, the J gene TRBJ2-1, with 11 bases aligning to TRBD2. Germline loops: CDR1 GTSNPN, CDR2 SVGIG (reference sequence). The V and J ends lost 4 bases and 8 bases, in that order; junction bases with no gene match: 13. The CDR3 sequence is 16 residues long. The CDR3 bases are TGTGCCTGGACCTCCGAGACTAGCGGGATTTTCGATGAGCAGTTCTTC. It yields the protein CAWTSETSGIFDEQFF.

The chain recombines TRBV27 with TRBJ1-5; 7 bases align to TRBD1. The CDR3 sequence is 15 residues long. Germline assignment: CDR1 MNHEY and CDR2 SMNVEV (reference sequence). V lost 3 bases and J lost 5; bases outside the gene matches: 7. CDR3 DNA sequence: TGTGCCAGCAGTTTTGGACAGGAGGGGGATCAGCCCCAGCATTTT. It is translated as CASSFGQEGDQPQHF.

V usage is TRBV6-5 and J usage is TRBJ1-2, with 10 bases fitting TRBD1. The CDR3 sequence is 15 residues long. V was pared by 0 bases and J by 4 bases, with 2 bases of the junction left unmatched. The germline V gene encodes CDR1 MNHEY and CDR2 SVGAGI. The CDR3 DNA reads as TGTGCCAGCAGTTACTCGGACAGGGGGGGCTATGGCTACACCTTC. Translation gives CASSYSDRGGYGYTF.

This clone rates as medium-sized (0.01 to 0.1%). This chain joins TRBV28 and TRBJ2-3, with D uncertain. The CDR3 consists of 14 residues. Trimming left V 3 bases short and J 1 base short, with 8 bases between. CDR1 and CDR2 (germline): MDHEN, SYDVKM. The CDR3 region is CASSFLAGTDTQYF. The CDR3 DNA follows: TGTGCCAGCAGTTTCCTGGCGGGCACAGATACGCAGTATTTT.

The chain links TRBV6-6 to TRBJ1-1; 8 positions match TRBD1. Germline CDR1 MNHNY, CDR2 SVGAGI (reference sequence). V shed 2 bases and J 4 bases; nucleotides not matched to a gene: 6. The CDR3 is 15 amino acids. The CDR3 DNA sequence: TGTGCCAGCAGTTACCACCCTGACAGGGGCACTGAAGCTTTCTTT. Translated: CASSYHPDRGTEAFF.

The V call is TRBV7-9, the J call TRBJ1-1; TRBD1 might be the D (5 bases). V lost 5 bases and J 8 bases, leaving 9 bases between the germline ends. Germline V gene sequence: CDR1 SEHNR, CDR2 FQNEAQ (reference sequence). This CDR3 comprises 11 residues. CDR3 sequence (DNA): TGTGCCAGCAGCCGGGGCAAGGAAGCTTTCTTT. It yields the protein CASSRGKEAFF.

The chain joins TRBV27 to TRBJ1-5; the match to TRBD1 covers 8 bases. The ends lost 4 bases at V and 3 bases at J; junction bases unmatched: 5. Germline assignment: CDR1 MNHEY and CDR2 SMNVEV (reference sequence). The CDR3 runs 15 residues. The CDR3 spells CASSYRGADNQPQHF. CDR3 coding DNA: TGTGCCAGCAGTTACAGGGGGGCGGACAATCAGCCCCAGCATTTT.

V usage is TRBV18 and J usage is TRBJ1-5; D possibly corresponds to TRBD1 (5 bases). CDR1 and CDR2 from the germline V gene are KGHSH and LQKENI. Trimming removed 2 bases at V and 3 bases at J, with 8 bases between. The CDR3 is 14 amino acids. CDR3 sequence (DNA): TGTGCCAGCTCACCAGGGACCTACAATCAGCCCCAGCATTTT. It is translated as CASSPGTYNQPQHF.

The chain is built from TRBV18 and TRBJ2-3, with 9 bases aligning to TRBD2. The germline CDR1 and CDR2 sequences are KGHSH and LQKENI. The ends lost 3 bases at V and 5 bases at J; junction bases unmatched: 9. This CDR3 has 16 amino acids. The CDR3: CASSPVQREEVDTQYF. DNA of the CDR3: TGTGCCAGCTCACCCGTTCAGCGGGAGGAGGTAGATACGCAGTATTTT.

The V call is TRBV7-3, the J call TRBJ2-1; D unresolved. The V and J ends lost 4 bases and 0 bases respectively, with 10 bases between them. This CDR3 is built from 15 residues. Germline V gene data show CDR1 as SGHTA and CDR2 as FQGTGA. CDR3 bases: TGTGCCAGCAGCTCGGACGGTATCTCCTACAATGAGCAGTTCTTC. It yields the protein CASSSDGISYNEQFF. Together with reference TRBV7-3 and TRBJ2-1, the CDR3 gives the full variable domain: GAGVSQTPSNKVTEKGKYVELRCDPISGHTALYWYRQSLGQGPEFLIYFQGTGAADDSGLPNDRFFAVRPEGSVSTLKIQRTERGDSAVYLCASSSDGISYNEQFFGPGTRLTVL.

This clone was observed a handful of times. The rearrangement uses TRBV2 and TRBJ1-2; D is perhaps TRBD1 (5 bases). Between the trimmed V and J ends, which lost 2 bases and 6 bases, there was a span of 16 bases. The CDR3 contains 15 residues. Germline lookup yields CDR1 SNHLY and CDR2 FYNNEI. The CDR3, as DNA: TGTGCCAGCAGTGAATCGGGGACTCTATGGAATGGCTACACCTTC. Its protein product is CASSESGTLWNGYTF.